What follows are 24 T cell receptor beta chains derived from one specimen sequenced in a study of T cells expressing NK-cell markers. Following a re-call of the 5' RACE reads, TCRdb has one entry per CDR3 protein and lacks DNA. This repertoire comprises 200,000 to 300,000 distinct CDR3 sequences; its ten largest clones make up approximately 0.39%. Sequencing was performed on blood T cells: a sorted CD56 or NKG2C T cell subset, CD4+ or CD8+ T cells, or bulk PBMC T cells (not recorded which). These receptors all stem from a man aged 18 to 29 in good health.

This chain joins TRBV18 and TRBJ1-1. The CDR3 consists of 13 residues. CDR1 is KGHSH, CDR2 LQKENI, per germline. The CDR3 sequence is CASSPPLKPIAFF.

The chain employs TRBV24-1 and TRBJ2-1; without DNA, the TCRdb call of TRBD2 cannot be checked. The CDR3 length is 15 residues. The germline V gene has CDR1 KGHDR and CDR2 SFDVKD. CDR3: CATSDFPRTSGSMFF.

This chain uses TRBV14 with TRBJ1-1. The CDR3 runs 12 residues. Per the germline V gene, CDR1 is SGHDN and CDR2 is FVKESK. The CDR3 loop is CASSQDRVRAFF.

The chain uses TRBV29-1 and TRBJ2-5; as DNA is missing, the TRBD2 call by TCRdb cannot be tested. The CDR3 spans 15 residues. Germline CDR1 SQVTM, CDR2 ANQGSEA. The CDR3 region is CSGSPLAGGQETQYF.

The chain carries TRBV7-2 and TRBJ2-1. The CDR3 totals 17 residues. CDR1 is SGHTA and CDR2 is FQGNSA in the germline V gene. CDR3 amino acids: CASSLISSRLSYNEQFF.

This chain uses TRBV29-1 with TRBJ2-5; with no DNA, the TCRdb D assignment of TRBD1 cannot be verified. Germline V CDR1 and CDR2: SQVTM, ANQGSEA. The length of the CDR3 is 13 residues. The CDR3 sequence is CSVVLDGGGFQYF.

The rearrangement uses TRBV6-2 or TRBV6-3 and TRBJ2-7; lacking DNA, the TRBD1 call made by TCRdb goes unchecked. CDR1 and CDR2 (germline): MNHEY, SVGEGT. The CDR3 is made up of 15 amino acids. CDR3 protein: CASSRGQGASYEQYF.

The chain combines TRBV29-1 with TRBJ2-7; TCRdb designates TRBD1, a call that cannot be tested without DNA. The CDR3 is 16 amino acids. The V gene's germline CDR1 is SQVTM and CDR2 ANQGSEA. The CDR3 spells CSVLGGGKGPLYEQYF.

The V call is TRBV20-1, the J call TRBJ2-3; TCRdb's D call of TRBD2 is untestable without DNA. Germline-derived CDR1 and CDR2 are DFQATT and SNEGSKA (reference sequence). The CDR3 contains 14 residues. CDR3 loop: CSASALEGTDTQYF.

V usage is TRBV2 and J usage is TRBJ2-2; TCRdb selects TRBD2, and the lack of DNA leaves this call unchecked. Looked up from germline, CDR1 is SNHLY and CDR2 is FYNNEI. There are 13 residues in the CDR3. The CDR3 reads CASRTRGLGELFF. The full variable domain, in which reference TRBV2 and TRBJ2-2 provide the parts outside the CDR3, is EPEVTQTPSHQVTQMGQEVILRCVPISNHLYFYWYRQILGQKVEFLVSFYNNEISEKSEIFDDQFSVERPDGSNFTLKIRSTKLEDSAMYFCASRTRGLGELFFGEGSRLTVL.

Here the CDR3 reads CASQSAEETQYF. This chain connects TRBV12-3 or TRBV12-4 to TRBJ2-5; TCRdb's D call, TRBD2, is unchecked because there is no DNA. The CDR3 is 12 residues long.

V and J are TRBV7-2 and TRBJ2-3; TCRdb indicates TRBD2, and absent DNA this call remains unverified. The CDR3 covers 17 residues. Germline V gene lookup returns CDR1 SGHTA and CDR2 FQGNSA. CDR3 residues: CASSLGRSFRETDTQYF. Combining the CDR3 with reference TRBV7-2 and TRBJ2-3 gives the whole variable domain GAGVSQSPSNKVTEKGKDVELRCDPISGHTALYWYRQSLGQGLEFLIYFQGNSAPDKSGLPSDRFSAERTGGSVSTLTIQRTQQEDSAVYLCASSLGRSFRETDTQYFGPGTRLTVL.

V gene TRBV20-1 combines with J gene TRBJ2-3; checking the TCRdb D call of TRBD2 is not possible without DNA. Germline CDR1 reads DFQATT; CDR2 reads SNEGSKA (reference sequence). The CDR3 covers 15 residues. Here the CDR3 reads CSAVRAGAGTDTQYF.

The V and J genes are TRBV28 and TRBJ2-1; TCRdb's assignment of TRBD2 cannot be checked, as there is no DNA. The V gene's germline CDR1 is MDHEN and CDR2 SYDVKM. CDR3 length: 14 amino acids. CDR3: CASSRTSGSDEQFF.

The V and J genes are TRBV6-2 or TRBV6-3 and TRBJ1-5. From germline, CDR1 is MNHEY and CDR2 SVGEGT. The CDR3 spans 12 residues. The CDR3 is CASSYWLQPQHF.

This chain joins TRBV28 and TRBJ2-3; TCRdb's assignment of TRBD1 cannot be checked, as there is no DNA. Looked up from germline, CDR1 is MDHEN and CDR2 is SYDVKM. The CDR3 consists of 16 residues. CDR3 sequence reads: CASSPPGGVVADTQYF. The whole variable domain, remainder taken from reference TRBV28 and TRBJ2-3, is DVKVTQSSRYLVKRTGEKVFLECVQDMDHENMFWYRQDPGLGLRLIYFSYDVKMKEKGDIPEGYSVSREKKERFSLILESASTNQTSMYLCASSPPGGVVADTQYFGPGTRLTVL.

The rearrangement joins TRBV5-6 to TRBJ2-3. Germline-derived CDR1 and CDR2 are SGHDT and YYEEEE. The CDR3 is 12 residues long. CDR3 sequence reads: CASSWRTNTQYF. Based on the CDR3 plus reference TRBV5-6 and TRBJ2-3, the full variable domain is DAGVTQSPTHLIKTRGQQVTLRCSPKSGHDTVSWYQQALGQGPQFIFQYYEEEERQRGNFPDRFSGHQFPNYSSELNVNALLLGDSALYLCASSWRTNTQYFGPGTRLTVL.

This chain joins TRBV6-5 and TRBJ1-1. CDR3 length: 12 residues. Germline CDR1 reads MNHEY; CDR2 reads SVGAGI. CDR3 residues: CASSSRVGEAFF.

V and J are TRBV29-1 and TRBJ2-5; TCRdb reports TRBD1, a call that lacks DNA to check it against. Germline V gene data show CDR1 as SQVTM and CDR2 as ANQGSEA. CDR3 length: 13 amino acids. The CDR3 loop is CSVVPGGLETQYF.

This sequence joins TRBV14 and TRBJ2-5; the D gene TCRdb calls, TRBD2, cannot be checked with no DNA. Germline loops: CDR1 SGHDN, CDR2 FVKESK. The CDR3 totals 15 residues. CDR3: CASSQVGLAGGTQYF.

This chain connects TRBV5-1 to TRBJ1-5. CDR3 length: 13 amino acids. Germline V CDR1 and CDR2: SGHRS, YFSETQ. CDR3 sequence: CASSWDATGPQHF.

CDR3: CSARKLAGNYNEQFF. The chain combines TRBV20-1 with TRBJ2-1; TCRdb's assignment of TRBD2 cannot be checked, as there is no DNA. Per germline, CDR1 DFQATT and CDR2 SNEGSKA (reference sequence). CDR3 length equals 15 residues.

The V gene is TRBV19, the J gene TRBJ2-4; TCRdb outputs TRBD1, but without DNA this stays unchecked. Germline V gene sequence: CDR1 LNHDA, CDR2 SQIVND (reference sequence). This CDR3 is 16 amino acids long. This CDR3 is CASSPPQQGGKNIQYF.

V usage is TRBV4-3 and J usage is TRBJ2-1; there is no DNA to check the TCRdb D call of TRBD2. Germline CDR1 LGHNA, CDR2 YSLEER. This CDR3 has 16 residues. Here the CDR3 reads CASSQDVPGGITEQFF.